The present entry profiles one TCR beta chain with its context. Its target is not known. V was clipped by 0 bases and J by 4 bases, with 7 bases between them. This CDR3 is 13 amino acids long. The germline CDR1 and CDR2 sequences are SGHRS and YFSETQ. These data are taken from a study of glioma-infiltrating T cells after dendritic cell vaccination. As for the study in general: Autologous tumor lysate was loaded overnight onto monocyte-derived dendritic cells grown 6 to 7 days with IL-4 and GM-CSF.

Using immunoSEQ multiplex PCR, the repertoire was profiled, and TCRdb retains in-frame clones only, with some absent. Of about 73,000 clones listed, around 79% were seen once; the top ten hold 2.1%. Study findings and constraints: Few patients contributed both blood and tumor specimens.

Fresh-frozen tumor tissue and more than two years of survival data were available for all. The chain joins TRBV5-1 to TRBJ1-1; D is unresolved. The sample was blood, taken before dendritic cell vaccination. This clonotype was obtained from a human donor with glioblastoma. As DNA, the CDR3 is TGCGCCAGCAGCTTGGATTCGAGCACTGAAGCTTTCTTT. Its protein product is CASSLDSSTEAFF. The entire variable domain, with the rest obtained from reference TRBV5-1 and TRBJ1-1, is as follows: KAGVTQTPRYLIKTRGQQVTLSCSPISGHRSVSWYQQTPGQGLQFLFEYFSETQRNKGNFPGRFSGRQFSNSRSEMNVSTLELGDSALYLCASSLDSSTEAFFGQGTRLTVV.